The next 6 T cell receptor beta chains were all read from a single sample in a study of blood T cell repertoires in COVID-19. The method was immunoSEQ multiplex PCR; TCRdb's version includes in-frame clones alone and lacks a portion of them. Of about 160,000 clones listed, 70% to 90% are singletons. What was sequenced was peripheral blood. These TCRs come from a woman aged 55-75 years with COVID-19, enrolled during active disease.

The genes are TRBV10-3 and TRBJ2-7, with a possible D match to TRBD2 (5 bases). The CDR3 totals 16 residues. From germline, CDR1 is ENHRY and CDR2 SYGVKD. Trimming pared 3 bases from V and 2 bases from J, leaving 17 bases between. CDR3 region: CAISDPVEERTYEQYF. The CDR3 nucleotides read TGTGCCATCAGTGATCCAGTGGAGGAGCGGACCTACGAGCAGTACTTC.

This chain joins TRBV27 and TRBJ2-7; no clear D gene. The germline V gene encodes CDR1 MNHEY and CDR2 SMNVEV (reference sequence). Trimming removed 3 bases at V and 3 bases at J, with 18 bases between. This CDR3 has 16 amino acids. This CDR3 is CASSLGPNTRGYEQYF. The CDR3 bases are TGTGCCAGCAGTTTGGGCCCAAACACTCGTGGCTACGAGCAGTACTTC.

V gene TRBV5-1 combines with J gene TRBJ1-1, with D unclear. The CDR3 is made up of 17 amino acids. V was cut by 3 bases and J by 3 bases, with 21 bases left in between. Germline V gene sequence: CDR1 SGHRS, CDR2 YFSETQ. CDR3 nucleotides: TGCGCCAGCAGCTCAAAAGGCACGATCTGGGAGGACACTGAAGCTTTCTTT. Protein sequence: CASSSKGTIWEDTEAFF.

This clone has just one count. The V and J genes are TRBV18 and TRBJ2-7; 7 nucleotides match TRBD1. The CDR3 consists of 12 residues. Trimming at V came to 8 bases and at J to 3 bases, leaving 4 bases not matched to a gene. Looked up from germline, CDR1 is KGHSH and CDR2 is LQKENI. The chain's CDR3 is CASRQGLYEQYF. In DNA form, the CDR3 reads TGTGCCAGCCGACAGGGTCTCTACGAGCAGTACTTC.

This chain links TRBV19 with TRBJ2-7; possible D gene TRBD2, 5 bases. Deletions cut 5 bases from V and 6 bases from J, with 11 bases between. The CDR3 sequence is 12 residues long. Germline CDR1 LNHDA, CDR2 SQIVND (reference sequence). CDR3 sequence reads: CASSFSGTEQYF. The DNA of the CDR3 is TGTGCCAGTAGTTTTTCGGGAACCGAGCAGTACTTC.

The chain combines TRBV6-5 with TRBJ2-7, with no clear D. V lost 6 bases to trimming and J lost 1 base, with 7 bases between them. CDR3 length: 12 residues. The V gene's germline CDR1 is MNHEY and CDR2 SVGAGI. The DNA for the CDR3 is TGTGCCAGCAGCCCCAATTCCTACGAGCAGTACGTC. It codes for CASSPNSYEQYV.